This T cell receptor (beta chain) was captured by sequencing in a study of shared T cell receptors in the human thymus. Libraries were prepared by immunoSEQ multiplex PCR; TCRdb keeps only in-frame clonotypes and omits some of them. This table holds around 730,000 clones, 80% to 90% found once. V was clipped by 6 bases and J by 0 bases, with 13 bases between them. CDR1 and CDR2 (germline): MNHEY, SVGAGI. The CDR3 consists of 15 residues. The sample was also linked to a second study, of human thymus T cells. Turning to that study: Surgeons resected thymus tissue during corrective heart surgery.

The sample taken for sequencing was thymocytes. The chain joins TRBV6-5 to TRBJ2-3; possible D gene TRBD1, 5 bases. The sequence derives from a girl under three years old with a congenital heart defect. The CDR3 sequence: CASRNRLTSTDTQYF. The CDR3 DNA sequence: TGTGCCAGCAGAAACAGGTTAACTAGCACAGATACGCAGTATTTT.